This TCR beta chain emerged from a study of early T cells in non-severe SARS-CoV-2 infection (dated by TCRdb to about 2021). As for the study more broadly: Bulk RNA from unsorted whole blood was used for TCR sequencing, so alpha and beta chains could not be paired.

Overall study results and their limits: VDJdb matching was skewed toward anti-spike CD8 responses and likely underestimated virus-specific expansions by missing private and CD4 specificities.

A case-control design nested within a healthcare worker cohort in London, UK, was used, with weekly nasopharyngeal swab PCR tests and blood sampling performed. Healthcare workers were recruited between 23 and 31 March 2020, during the week of the UK lockdown, and were followed weekly for up to about 15 weeks. The library was prepared using 5' RACE. The sequencer listed for this sample is NextSeq 500. In the TCR library protocol, unique molecular identifiers were attached to individual cDNA molecules to correct for PCR bias and sequencing error. TCR alpha and beta chains were both sequenced, and the abundances of alpha and beta sequences in each sample were closely correlated with each other. The authors processed their data as follows. Decombinator V4 was used to perform V gene, J gene and CDR3 annotation of TCR sequences. Expanded TCRs were defined as changing significantly between any two time points under a Poisson model with p below 0.0001. TCR abundances were normalised to the total number of TCRs sequenced per sample and expressed as counts per million. MAIT TCRs were defined by TRAV1-2 paired with TRAJ12, TRAJ20 or TRAJ33, and iNKT TCRs by TRAV10 paired with TRAJ18. VDJdb, accessed 1 November 2021, was searched for CMV, EBV and SARS-CoV-2 annotated TCRs, excluding TCRs annotated for multiple antigens. TCRdb reanalyzed the raw reads on its own, using fastp at Q25 for trimming and MiXCR for clone calling, and kept in-frame beta chains. Every entry covers one CDR3 protein and lists the most common genes and DNA from its rows. The V and J calls were not made by the authors but by TCRdb's processing. Within this sample are more than 55,000 distinct CDR3 sequences, with approximately 9% of them counted one time only. The ten largest account for approximately 18% of the sample.

A remark on this clonotype: Its antigen is still unknown. No base quality information exists; no much larger clone differs at one position.

Trimming removed 7 bases from V and 0 bases from J, leaving 13 bases between the germline ends. The CDR3 covers 15 residues, taking in both the cysteine and the phenylalanine. The DNA shown is the 45-base CDR3, in frame from base 1. CDR1 MNHEY and CDR2 SMNVEV were looked up in the germline V gene (reference sequence). The chain was built from TRBV27 and TRBJ2-1; the best D guess is TRBD2, with 6 bases matching. The sequence was obtained from an adult who was a healthcare worker with PCR-confirmed SARS-CoV-2 infection or an uninfected control (not recorded which). Sequenced material: whole blood. The bases are TGTGCCAGCACGGGGGTGAGGGGCTCCTACAATGAGCAGTTCTTC. Protein translation: CASTGVRGSYNEQFF.